Below are 5 T cell receptor beta chains sequenced from a single sample in a study of shared clonotypes between healthy human individuals. Clones were sequenced by immunoSEQ multiplex PCR, and TCRdb holds only the in-frame ones, with some missing. The data hold 2,100,000 or so clones, with more than 90% observed a single time. Sequencing used naive CD4+ T cells sorted from blood. Subset given: CD45RA+ positively selected. The receptors originated from a man aged 18 to 35 in good health.

This clone was seen a handful of times. In the same sample, other DNA sequences code for this CDR3. The chain joins TRBV5-1 to TRBJ1-5; D is uncertain. The CDR3 covers 13 residues. V lost 0 bases and J 5 bases, leaving 6 bases between the germline ends. The germline gives CDR1 SGHRS, CDR2 YFSETQ. The CDR3 is CASSLEVDQPQHF. The CDR3 nucleotides read TGCGCCAGCAGCTTGGAGGTGGATCAGCCCCAGCATTTT.

This chain connects TRBV7-6 to TRBJ2-5; D may correspond to TRBD1 or TRBD2 (5 bases each). This CDR3 comprises 18 residues. The V gene lost 1 base and the J gene lost 4 bases, with 22 bases spanning the gap. Germline V gene sequence: CDR1 SGHVS, CDR2 FNYEAQ. The CDR3 spells CASSLGIRGPEDTETQYF. DNA of the CDR3: TGTGCCAGCAGCTTAGGAATCCGGGGACCAGAGGACACAGAGACCCAGTACTTC.

The V gene is TRBV5-4, the J gene TRBJ2-5; maybe TRBD1 (6 bases). In germline, CDR1 is SGHNT, CDR2 YYREEE (reference sequence). V gave up 0 bases and J gave up 5 bases, with 14 bases separating them. CDR3 length: 15 amino acids. The chain's CDR3 is CASSLDGAQGETQYF. The CDR3 DNA reads TGTGCCAGCAGCTTGGATGGGGCCCAGGGGGAGACCCAGTACTTC.

This chain connects TRBV4-1 to TRBJ2-7, with TRBD1 matching over 7 bases. The CDR3 sequence is 16 residues long. J lost 0 bases, V lost 4 bases, and 9 bases had no gene match. Per germline, CDR1 MGHRA and CDR2 YSYEKL. CDR3 DNA: TGCGCCAGCAGCCCCCAAGCAGGGGACAGCTCCTACGAGCAGTACTTC. As protein: CASSPQAGDSSYEQYF.

This clone is a singleton in its sample. The V and J genes are TRBV11-2 and TRBJ2-2; D is possibly TRBD2 (5 bases). The V gene lost 3 bases and the J gene lost 7 bases, with 12 bases spanning the gap. Germline CDR1 and CDR2: SGHAT and FQNNGV. This CDR3 has 14 amino acids. This chain's CDR3 is CASSFQRRVGELFF. CDR3 coding DNA: TGTGCCAGCAGCTTCCAAAGGCGGGTCGGGGAGCTGTTTTTT.